This T cell receptor beta chain was observed in a study of tumor and adjacent non-tumor tissue in lung cancer. General study findings and limits: Tumor tissue had significantly higher TCR diversity than normal lung. In normal lung, the top 100 clones were significantly more dominant than in tumor.

There are 13 residues in the CDR3. The germline V gene has CDR1 SGHNT and CDR2 YYREEE (reference sequence). The library came from three nested PCR rounds adapted from ARM-PCR protocols. TCRdb itself ran the multiplex PCR reads through MiXCR, one entry per CDR3 protein. There are more than 95,000 distinct CDR3 sequences in the sample; approximately 71% occur only once, and around 13% lies in the top ten. No cell sorting was done before RNA was extracted from the tissue. For this clonotype: Its antigen is as yet unknown. This may be a read error, as it is one base from a much larger clone.

This sequence was found in a man aged 25-40 years with non-small cell lung cancer. The chain joins TRBV5-4 to TRBJ1-5; no firm D call. Specimen: lung tumor tissue. For the CDR3, the DNA is TGTGCCAGCAGCTTGGGGCAGTATCAGCACCAGCATTTT. Its protein is CASSLGQYQHQHF.